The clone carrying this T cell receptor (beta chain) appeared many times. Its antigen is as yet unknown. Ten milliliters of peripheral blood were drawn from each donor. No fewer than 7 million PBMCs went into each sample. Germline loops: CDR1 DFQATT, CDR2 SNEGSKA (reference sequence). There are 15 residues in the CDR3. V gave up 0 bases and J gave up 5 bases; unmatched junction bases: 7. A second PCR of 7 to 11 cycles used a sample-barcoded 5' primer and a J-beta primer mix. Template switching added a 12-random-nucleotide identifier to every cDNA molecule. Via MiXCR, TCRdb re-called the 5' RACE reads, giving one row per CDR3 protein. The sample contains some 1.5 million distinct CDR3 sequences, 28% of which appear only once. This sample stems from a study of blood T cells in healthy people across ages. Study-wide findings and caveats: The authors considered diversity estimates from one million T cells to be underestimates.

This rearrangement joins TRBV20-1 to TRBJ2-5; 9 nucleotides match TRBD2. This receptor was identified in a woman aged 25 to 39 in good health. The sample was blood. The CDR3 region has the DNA TGCAGTGCTAGAGACCGTGGTAGCGGGGGTGAGACCCAGTACTTC. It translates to CSARDRGSGGETQYF.